This T cell receptor (beta chain) came from a study of T cell clones after liver transplantation. Study at large: Patients counted as tolerant after at least one year off all immunosuppression, enzymes not exceeding twice normal. General study findings and limits: Rather than being deleted, graft donor-reactive T cells may have moved into the graft. Post-transplant, graft-donor-reactive CD4 TCRbeta sequences in blood dropped significantly in 5 of 8 subjects.

Sequencing was performed with immunoSEQ multiplex PCR; in TCRdb, only in-frame clones are kept and a portion is missing. The repertoire holds 40,000 to 65,000 clones, with approximately 84% as singletons. With respect to this clone: The antigen remains undetermined.

CDR1 is MDHEN and CDR2 is SYDVKM in the germline V gene. V was clipped by 7 bases and J by 10 bases; unmatched bases: 11. This CDR3 is 14 amino acids long. The chain couples TRBV28 to TRBJ1-4, with 8 positions matching TRBD1. The sequencing here drew on CD4+ T cells from blood, taken before liver transplant. This TCR was recovered from a human donor who received a liver transplant. CDR3 amino acids: CASKSSGTGIKLFF. CDR3 bases: TGTGCCAGCAAATCCTCCGGGACAGGTATAAAACTGTTTTTT.